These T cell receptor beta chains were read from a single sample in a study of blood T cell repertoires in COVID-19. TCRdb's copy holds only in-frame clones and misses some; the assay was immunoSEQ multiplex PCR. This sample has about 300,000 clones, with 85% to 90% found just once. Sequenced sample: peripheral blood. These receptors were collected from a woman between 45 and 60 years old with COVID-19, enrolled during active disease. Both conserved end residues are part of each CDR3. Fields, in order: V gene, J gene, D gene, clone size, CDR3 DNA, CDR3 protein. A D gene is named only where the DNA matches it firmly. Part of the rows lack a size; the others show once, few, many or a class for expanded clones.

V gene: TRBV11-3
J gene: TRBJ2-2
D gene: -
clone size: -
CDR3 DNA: TGTGCCAGCAGCCCCAGGTTAGGGGAGCTGTTTTTT
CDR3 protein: CASSPRLGELFF

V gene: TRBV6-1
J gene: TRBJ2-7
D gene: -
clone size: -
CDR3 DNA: TGTGCCAGCAGTGAAGCCCTCGAGCAGTACTTC
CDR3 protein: CASSEALEQYF

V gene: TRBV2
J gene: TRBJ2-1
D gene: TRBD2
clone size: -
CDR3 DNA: TGTGCCAGCCGGCGGGCTAGCGGGACCATAGGTGAGCAGTTCTTC
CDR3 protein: CASRRASGTIGEQFF

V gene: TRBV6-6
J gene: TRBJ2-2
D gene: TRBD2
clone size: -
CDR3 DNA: TGTGCCAGCAGTCGGACTAGCGGGAGGGCTTACACCGGGGAGCTGTTTTTT
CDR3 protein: CASSRTSGRAYTGELFF

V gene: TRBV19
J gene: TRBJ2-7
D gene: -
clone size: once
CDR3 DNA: TGTGCCAGGTTGGCGGGAAGGCCCTACGAGCAGTACTTC
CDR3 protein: CARLAGRPYEQYF

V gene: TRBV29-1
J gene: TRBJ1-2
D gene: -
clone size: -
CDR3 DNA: TGCAGCGTTTGGTACGGGTCCCTTGGCTACACCTTC
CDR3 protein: CSVWYGSLGYTF

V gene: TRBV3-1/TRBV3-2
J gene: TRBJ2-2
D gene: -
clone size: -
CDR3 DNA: TGTGCCAGCAGCCAAGATTCCCAGAACACCGGGGAGCTGTTTTTT
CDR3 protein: CASSQDSQNTGELFF

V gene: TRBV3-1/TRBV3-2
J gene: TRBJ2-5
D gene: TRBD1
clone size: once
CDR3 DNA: TGTGCCAGCAGCCAAAATACAGGGGGAGGTCGGGAGACCCAGTACTTC
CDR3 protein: CASSQNTGGGRETQYF

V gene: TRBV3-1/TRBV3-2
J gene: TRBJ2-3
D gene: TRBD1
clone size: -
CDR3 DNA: TGTGCCAGCGTTCCGGGACAGGGGGCCACAGATACGCAGTATTTT
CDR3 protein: CASVPGQGATDTQYF

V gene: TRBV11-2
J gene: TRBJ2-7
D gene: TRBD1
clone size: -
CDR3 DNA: TGTGCCAGCAGAAGTGGGACAGGGCGCTCCTACGAGCAGTACTTC
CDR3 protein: CASRSGTGRSYEQYF

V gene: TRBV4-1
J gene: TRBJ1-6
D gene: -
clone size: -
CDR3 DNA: TGCGCCAGCAGCCAAGAGGTCGGGGGACGGAATTCACCCCTCCACTTT
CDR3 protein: CASSQEVGGRNSPLHF

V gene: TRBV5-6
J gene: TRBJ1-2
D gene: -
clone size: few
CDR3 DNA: TGTGCCAGCAGATATGGGAGGGCGAAGAACGGCTACACCTTC
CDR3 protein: CASRYGRAKNGYTF

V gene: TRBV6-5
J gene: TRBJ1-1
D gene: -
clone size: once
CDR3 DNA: TGTGCCAGCGGGAGGAACACTGAAGCTTTCTTT
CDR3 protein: CASGRNTEAFF

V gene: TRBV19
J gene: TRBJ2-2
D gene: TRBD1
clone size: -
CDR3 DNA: TGTGCCAGTAGTCCCCTGGGGCGTTCTTCGGGGACAGACGCGAACACCGGGGAGCTGTTTTTT
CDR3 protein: CASSPLGRSSGTDANTGELFF

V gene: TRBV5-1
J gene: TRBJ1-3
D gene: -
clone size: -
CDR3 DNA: TGCGCCAGCAGCTTGGAGGAGGGGTCGAAACACTCTGGAAACACCATATATTTT
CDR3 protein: CASSLEEGSKHSGNTIYF

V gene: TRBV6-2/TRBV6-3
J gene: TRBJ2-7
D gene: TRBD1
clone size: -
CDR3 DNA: TGTGCCAGCAGTTACTTTGGGACAGGGGGCGGAAAGCAGTACTTC
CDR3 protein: CASSYFGTGGGKQYF

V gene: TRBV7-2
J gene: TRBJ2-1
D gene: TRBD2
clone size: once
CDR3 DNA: TGTGCCAGCAGCGGAGGAGGAAGCGGGAGTCTGAATGAGCAGTTCTTC
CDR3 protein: CASSGGGSGSLNEQFF

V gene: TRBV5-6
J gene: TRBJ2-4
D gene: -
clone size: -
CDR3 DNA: TGTGCCAGCAGCTTGGATTTAGCAGTCGTCAAAAACATTCAGTACTTC
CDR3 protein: CASSLDLAVVKNIQYF

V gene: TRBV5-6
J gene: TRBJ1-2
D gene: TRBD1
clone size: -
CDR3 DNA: TGTGCCAGCAGCTTGGGGGACAGGGGGCTCTATGGCTACACCTTC
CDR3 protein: CASSLGDRGLYGYTF

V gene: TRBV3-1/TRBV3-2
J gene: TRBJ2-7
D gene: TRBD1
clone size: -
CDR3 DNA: TGTGCCAGCAGCCAAGAGAGGGCAGGGGGCGTTCGCGAGCAGTACTTC
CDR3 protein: CASSQERAGGVREQYF

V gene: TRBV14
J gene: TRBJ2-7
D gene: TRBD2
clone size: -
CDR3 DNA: TGTGCCAGCAGCCAAACGGGACTAGCGGATTACGAGCAGTACTTC
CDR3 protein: CASSQTGLADYEQYF

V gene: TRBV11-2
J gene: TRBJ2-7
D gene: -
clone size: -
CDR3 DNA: TGTGCCAGCAGCTTAGATCAGATCTCGTACAGGGTGGACTTC
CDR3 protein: CASSLDQISYRVDF

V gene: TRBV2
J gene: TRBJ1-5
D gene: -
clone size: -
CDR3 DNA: TGTGCCAGCAGTGAAGGCCCGATTTCGGGCAATCAGCCCCAGCATTTT
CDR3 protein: CASSEGPISGNQPQHF

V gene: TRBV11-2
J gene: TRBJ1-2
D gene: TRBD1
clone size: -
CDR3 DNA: TGTGCCAGCAGATCCGGGACAGGGTACAACTATGGCTACACCTTC
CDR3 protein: CASRSGTGYNYGYTF

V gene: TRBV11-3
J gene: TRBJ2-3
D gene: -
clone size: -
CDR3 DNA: TGTGCCAGCAGCCTCGGAGGTAGCACAGATACGCAGTATTTT
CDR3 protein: CASSLGGSTDTQYF

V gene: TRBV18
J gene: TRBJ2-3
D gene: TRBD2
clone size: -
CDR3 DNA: TGTGCCAGCTCACCACAAAAGGCGGGAGGGCATGATACGCAGTATTTT
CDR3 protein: CASSPQKAGGHDTQYF

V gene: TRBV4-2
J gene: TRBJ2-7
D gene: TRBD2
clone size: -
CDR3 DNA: TGTGCCAGCAGCCCGGGGGGGTCCTCCTACGAGCAGTACTTC
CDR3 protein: CASSPGGSSYEQYF

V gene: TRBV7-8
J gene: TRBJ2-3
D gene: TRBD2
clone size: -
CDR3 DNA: TGTGCCAGCAGCCGCTCTGGTCTAGCGGGAGGGACTAGCACAGATACGCAGTATTTT
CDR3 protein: CASSRSGLAGGTSTDTQYF

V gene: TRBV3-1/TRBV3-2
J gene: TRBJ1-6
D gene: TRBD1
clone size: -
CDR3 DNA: TGTGCCAGCAGCCAAGTGGAGGGGGCAGCCACCCACTTT
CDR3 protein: CASSQVEGAATHF

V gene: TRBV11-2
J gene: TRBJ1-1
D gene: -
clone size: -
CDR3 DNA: TGTGCCAGCAGCTCGATCTGGGGGGGAAGCACTGAAGCTTTCTTT
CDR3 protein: CASSSIWGGSTEAFF

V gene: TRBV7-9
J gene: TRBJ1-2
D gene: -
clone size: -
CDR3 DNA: TGTGCCAGCAGCTTAGTACTTAGGGGGTCGAATGGCTACACCTTC
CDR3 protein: CASSLVLRGSNGYTF

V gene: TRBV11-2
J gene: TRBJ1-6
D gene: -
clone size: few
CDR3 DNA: TGTGCCAGCAGCTTAGTCGGTAGTGGTTCACCCCTCCACTTT
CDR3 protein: CASSLVGSGSPLHF

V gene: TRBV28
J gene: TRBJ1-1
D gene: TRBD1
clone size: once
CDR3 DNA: TGTGCCAGCAGTCCGACAGGGGGCACTGAAGCTTTCTTT
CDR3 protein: CASSPTGGTEAFF

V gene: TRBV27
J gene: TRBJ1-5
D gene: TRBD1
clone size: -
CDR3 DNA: TGTGCCAGCAGTCACGACAGGGATCAGCCCCAGCATTTT
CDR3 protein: CASSHDRDQPQHF

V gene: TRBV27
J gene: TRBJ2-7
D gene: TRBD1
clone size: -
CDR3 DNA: TGTGCCAGCAGTTCCCTCGGGACAGGGCGAAACGAGCAGTACTTC
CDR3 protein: CASSSLGTGRNEQYF

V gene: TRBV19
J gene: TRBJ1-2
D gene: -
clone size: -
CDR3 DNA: TGTGCCAGTAGTATTACAGGAACTAACTATGGCTACACCTTC
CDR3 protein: CASSITGTNYGYTF

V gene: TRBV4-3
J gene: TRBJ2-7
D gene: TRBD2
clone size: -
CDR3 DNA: TGCGCCAGCAGCCAAGTGTGGTCTAGCGGGAATTACGAGCAGTACTTC
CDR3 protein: CASSQVWSSGNYEQYF

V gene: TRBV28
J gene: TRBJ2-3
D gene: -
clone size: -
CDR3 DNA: TGTGCCAGCACCCTACAGGGAGATACGCAGTATTTT
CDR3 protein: CASTLQGDTQYF

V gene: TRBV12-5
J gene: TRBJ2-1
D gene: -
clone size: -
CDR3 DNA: TGTGCTAGTGGTTTGAGCTTGGGCCTCATCAATGAGCAGTTCTTC
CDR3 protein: CASGLSLGLINEQFF

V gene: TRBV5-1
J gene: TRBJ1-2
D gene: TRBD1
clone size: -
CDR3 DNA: TGCGCCAGCAGTCCGGACAGGCAAGCTAACTATGGCTACACCTTC
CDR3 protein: CASSPDRQANYGYTF

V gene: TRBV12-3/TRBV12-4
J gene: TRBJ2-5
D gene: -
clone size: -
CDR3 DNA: TGTGCCAGCAGCGGGGGGACCCAGTACTTC
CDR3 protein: CASSGGTQYF

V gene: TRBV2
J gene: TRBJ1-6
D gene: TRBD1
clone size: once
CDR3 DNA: TGTGCCAGCAGGATGACAGGGGTGGATTCACCCCTCCACTTT
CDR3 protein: CASRMTGVDSPLHF

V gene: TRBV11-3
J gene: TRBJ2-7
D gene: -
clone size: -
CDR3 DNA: TGTGCCAGCAGCCTTCAGGGTAACGAGCAGTACTTC
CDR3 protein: CASSLQGNEQYF

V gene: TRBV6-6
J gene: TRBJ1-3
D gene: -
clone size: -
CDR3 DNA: TGTGCCAGCAGTCGATCCGGGACTTACAACACCATATATTTT
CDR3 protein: CASSRSGTYNTIYF

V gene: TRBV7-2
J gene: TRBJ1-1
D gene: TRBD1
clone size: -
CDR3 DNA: TGTGCCAGCAGCCGCGACAGGGTGAACACTGAAGCTTTCTTT
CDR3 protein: CASSRDRVNTEAFF

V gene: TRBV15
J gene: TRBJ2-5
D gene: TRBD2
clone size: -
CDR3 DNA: TGTGCCACCAGCAGCGGGACTAGCGGACAAGAGACCCAGTACTTC
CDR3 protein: CATSSGTSGQETQYF

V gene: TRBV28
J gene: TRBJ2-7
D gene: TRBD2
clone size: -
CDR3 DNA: TGTGCCAGCAGTCCGAGAGGACTAGCGGGAGGCTACGAGCAGTACTTC
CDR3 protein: CASSPRGLAGGYEQYF

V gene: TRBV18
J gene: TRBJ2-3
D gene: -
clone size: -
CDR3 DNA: TGTGCCAGCTCTTCCGAGTTTGCAGATACGCAGTATTTT
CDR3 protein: CASSSEFADTQYF

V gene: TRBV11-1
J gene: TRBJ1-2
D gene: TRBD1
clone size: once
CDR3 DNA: TGTGCCAGCAGCTTACGACAGGGTTTAAACTATGGCTACACCTTC
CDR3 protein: CASSLRQGLNYGYTF

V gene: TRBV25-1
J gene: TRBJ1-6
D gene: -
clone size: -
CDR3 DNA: TGTGCCAGCAGTGAAGGGACAACCTATAATTCACCCCTCCACTTT
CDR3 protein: CASSEGTTYNSPLHF

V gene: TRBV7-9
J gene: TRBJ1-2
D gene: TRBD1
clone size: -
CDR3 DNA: TGTGCCAGCAGCTCGCTAGACAGGGGACGATTGGGCTACACCTTC
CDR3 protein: CASSSLDRGRLGYTF

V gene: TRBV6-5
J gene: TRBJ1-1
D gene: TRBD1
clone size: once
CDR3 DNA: TGTGCCAGCAGCCGACAGGGAGATTCAGCTTTCTTT
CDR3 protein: CASSRQGDSAFF